This is a list of T cell receptor beta chains from one sample in a study of blood T cell repertoires in COVID-19. Clones were read by immunoSEQ multiplex PCR, and TCRdb kept only the in-frame ones, dropping some. Of tens of thousands of clones listed, more than 85% were seen once; the top ten hold 4.6%. Specimen: peripheral blood. The receptors were gathered from a man in his fifties with active COVID-19. The CDR3 runs from the conserved cysteine through the conserved F or W. Each record gives: V gene, J gene, clone size, D gene, CDR3 DNA, CDR3 protein. D genes are given only for firm matches. For some rows the clone size is stated as once, few or many, or as a class when expanded; others skip it.

V: TRBV6-5; J: TRBJ1-6; size: NA; D: NA; DNA: TGTGCCGTAGCCTCCGGGAATTCACCCCTCCACTTT; CDR3: CAVASGNSPLHF
V: TRBV11-2; J: TRBJ2-7; size: NA; D: TRBD2; DNA: TGTGCCAGCAGCGAAGCCGGGACTAGCAGTTCCGAGCAGTACTTC; CDR3: CASSEAGTSSSEQYF
V: TRBV28; J: TRBJ1-6; size: NA; D: NA; DNA: TGTGCCAGCAGTTTATTTCCCCCCGGTAGATCACCCCTCCACTTT; CDR3: CASSLFPPGRSPLHF
V: TRBV7-2; J: TRBJ1-2; size: NA; D: NA; DNA: TGTGCCAGCAGCTTAGCATTCCCGGTTTCCGGCTACACCTTC; CDR3: CASSLAFPVSGYTF
V: TRBV10-1; J: TRBJ1-1; size: NA; D: TRBD1; DNA: TGCGCCAGCAGTGAGTCAGGAGGGGGCGAAGCTTTCTTT; CDR3: CASSESGGGEAFF
V: TRBV15; J: TRBJ1-3; size: NA; D: NA; DNA: TGTGCCACCAGCACGGGAAATGGAAACACCATATATTTT; CDR3: CATSTGNGNTIYF
V: TRBV28; J: TRBJ2-6; size: NA; D: NA; DNA: TGTGCCACAGGAGGTGCTGGGGCCAACGTCCTGACTTTC; CDR3: CATGGAGANVLTF
V: TRBV7-2; J: TRBJ1-3; size: NA; D: NA; DNA: TGTGCCAGCAGCTTATATACCCCAGGGAACACCATATATTTT; CDR3: CASSLYTPGNTIYF
V: TRBV5-1; J: TRBJ2-7; size: once; D: NA; DNA: TGCGCCAGCAGCTTAGATACGGGCTACGAGCAGTACTTC; CDR3: CASSLDTGYEQYF
V: TRBV11-2; J: TRBJ2-7; size: once; D: TRBD2; DNA: TGTGCCAGCAGCGCCCCCGGGGGGAACGAGCAGTACTTC; CDR3: CASSAPGGNEQYF
V: TRBV5-8; J: TRBJ1-1; size: NA; D: TRBD1; DNA: TGTGCCAGCAGCTTTTGGACAGGGGGCGAAAAGAACACTGAAGCTTTCTTT; CDR3: CASSFWTGGEKNTEAFF
V: TRBV12-5; J: TRBJ2-1; size: once; D: NA; DNA: TGTGCTAGTGGTTTGGGGATGGGGAGCTCCTACAATGAGCAGTTCTTC; CDR3: CASGLGMGSSYNEQFF
V: TRBV3-1/TRBV3-2; J: TRBJ1-1; size: NA; D: TRBD1; DNA: TGTGCCAGCAGCCCCGGACAGGCCACTGAAGCTTTCTTT; CDR3: CASSPGQATEAFF
V: TRBV5-6; J: TRBJ2-3; size: NA; D: NA; DNA: TGTGCCAGCAGCTACAGGCCCGAGGTCACAGATACGCAGTATTTT; CDR3: CASSYRPEVTDTQYF
V: TRBV11-2; J: TRBJ2-5; size: NA; D: TRBD1; DNA: TGTGCCAGCAGCTTAGAGTTGGCAGGGGGCGTGGAGACCCAGTACTTC; CDR3: CASSLELAGGVETQYF
V: TRBV7-8; J: TRBJ1-2; size: once; D: TRBD1; DNA: TGTGCCAGCAGCACAGGGGGTTCGAACTATGGCTACACCTTC; CDR3: CASSTGGSNYGYTF
V: TRBV2; J: TRBJ2-3; size: NA; D: TRBD1; DNA: TGTGCCAGCAGGGGACAGGGCGGTACGCAGTATTTT; CDR3: CASRGQGGTQYF
V: TRBV6-5; J: TRBJ2-1; size: NA; D: TRBD2; DNA: TGTGCCAGCAGCATCCGCGGGAGGGCGGGCAATGAGCAGTTCTTC; CDR3: CASSIRGRAGNEQFF
V: TRBV5-5; J: TRBJ1-2; size: NA; D: NA; DNA: TGTGCCAGCAGCAGACGAGGGTGGGTCCCCTATGGCTACACCTTC; CDR3: CASSRRGWVPYGYTF
V: TRBV3-1/TRBV3-2; J: TRBJ2-7; size: NA; D: TRBD1; DNA: TGTGCCAGCAGCCAAGATTGGGACAGGCCCCCCGAGCAGTACTTC; CDR3: CASSQDWDRPPEQYF
V: TRBV6-6; J: TRBJ2-4; size: NA; D: NA; DNA: TGTGCCAGCAGTCCCTCAGTGGAGGGAGCCAAAAACATTCAGTACTTC; CDR3: CASSPSVEGAKNIQYF
V: TRBV10-2; J: TRBJ1-5; size: NA; D: TRBD1; DNA: TGCGCCAGCAGTGGAGGAGGGGGCGGCAATCAGCCCCAGCATTTT; CDR3: CASSGGGGGNQPQHF
V: TRBV6-4; J: TRBJ2-1; size: NA; D: NA; DNA: TGTGCCAGCAGACGAGGGGGTGCAGACCGGTTGGATGAGCAGTTCTTC; CDR3: CASRRGGADRLDEQFF
V: TRBV6-1; J: TRBJ2-7; size: NA; D: TRBD2; DNA: TGTGCCAGCAGTGAATCTCCGGGGGGAAACTACGAGCAGTACTTC; CDR3: CASSESPGGNYEQYF
V: TRBV12-3/TRBV12-4; J: TRBJ1-2; size: NA; D: NA; DNA: TGTGCCAGCAGTACCGAGGCCTATGGCTACACCTTC; CDR3: CASSTEAYGYTF
V: TRBV11-2; J: TRBJ2-5; size: NA; D: NA; DNA: TGTGCCAGCAGCCCTCGACTTGGCGGGGAGACCCAGTACTTC; CDR3: CASSPRLGGETQYF
V: TRBV7-2; J: TRBJ1-4; size: NA; D: NA; DNA: TGTGCCAGCCGAGGGGGGGGAAATGAAAAACTGTTTTTT; CDR3: CASRGGGNEKLFF
V: TRBV24-1; J: TRBJ2-3; size: NA; D: NA; DNA: TGTGCCACCAGTGCGGGAATACGCACAGATACGCAGTATTTT; CDR3: CATSAGIRTDTQYF
V: TRBV7-8; J: TRBJ2-5; size: NA; D: NA; DNA: TGTGCCAGCAGCTTAGGTGGCAGGGTAAAAGAGACCCAGTACTTC; CDR3: CASSLGGRVKETQYF
V: TRBV6-6; J: TRBJ2-7; size: medium-sized; D: TRBD1; DNA: TGTGCCAGCAGTTTACGCGGGACAGGGGACGAGCAGTACTTC; CDR3: CASSLRGTGDEQYF
V: TRBV2; J: TRBJ2-7; size: NA; D: NA; DNA: TGTGCCAGCAGTGTCCAGCGGGTTACCTACGAGCAGTACTTC; CDR3: CASSVQRVTYEQYF
V: TRBV7-9; J: TRBJ2-7; size: few; D: TRBD2; DNA: TGTGCCACCGGTAGCGGGAGCTCCTACGAGCAGTACTTC; CDR3: CATGSGSSYEQYF
V: TRBV12-5; J: TRBJ2-1; size: NA; D: NA; DNA: TGTGCTAGTGGCTCTAACAGGGAAAGTAACAATGAGCAGTTCTTC; CDR3: CASGSNRESNNEQFF
V: TRBV5-1; J: TRBJ2-3; size: once; D: TRBD2; DNA: TGCGCCAGCAGCTGGGGGACTAGCCGAAGCACAGATACGCAGTATTTT; CDR3: CASSWGTSRSTDTQYF
V: TRBV15; J: TRBJ2-1; size: NA; D: NA; DNA: TGTGCCACCAGCAGAAAACAGGGTTTGAGCAATGAGCAGTTCTTC; CDR3: CATSRKQGLSNEQFF
V: TRBV10-3; J: TRBJ2-2; size: NA; D: TRBD1; DNA: TGTGCCATCACACGGACAGGGGAAAACGGGGAGCTGTTTTTT; CDR3: CAITRTGENGELFF
V: TRBV18; J: TRBJ2-7; size: NA; D: NA; DNA: TGTGCCAGCTCACCACGGGCGGGAATCTACGAGCAGTACTTC; CDR3: CASSPRAGIYEQYF
V: TRBV10-2; J: TRBJ2-7; size: NA; D: TRBD2; DNA: TGCGCCAGCAGTGAACTTAGCGGGGGCACCTACGAGCAGTACTTC; CDR3: CASSELSGGTYEQYF
V: TRBV5-3; J: TRBJ2-2; size: NA; D: TRBD2; DNA: TGTGCCAGAAGCTTACTAGCGGGAGGGCCAAATCAACGGACCGGGGAGCTGTTTTTT; CDR3: CARSLLAGGPNQRTGELFF
V: TRBV5-4; J: TRBJ1-2; size: NA; D: NA; DNA: TGTGCCAGCAGCTTGGCCGGGGGAGGGAACTATGGCTACACCTTC; CDR3: CASSLAGGGNYGYTF
V: TRBV25-1; J: TRBJ1-1; size: NA; D: NA; DNA: TGTGCCAGCAGCGGGGGGGACGTGAACACTGAAGCTTTCTTT; CDR3: CASSGGDVNTEAFF
V: TRBV5-6; J: TRBJ2-7; size: NA; D: NA; DNA: TGTGCCAGCAGCCGAATCCAGGGCTACGAGCAGTACTTC; CDR3: CASSRIQGYEQYF
V: TRBV28; J: TRBJ2-7; size: NA; D: TRBD2; DNA: TGTGCCAGCAGTCAACCGCCGGGACTAGGCGTTTACGAGCAGTACTTC; CDR3: CASSQPPGLGVYEQYF